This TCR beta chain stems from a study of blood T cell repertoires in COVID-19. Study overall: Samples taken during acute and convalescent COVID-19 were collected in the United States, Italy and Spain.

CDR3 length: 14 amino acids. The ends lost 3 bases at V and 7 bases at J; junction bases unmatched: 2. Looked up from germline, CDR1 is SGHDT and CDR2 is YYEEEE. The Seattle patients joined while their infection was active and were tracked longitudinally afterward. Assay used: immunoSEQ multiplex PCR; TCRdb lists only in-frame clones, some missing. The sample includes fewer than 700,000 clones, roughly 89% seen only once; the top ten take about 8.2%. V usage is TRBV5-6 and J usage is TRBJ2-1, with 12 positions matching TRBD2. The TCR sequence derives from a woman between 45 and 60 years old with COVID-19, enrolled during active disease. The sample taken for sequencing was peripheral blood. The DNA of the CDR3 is TGTGCCAGCAGCTGGGGGACTAGCGGGAATGAGCAGTTCTTC. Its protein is CASSWGTSGNEQFF.